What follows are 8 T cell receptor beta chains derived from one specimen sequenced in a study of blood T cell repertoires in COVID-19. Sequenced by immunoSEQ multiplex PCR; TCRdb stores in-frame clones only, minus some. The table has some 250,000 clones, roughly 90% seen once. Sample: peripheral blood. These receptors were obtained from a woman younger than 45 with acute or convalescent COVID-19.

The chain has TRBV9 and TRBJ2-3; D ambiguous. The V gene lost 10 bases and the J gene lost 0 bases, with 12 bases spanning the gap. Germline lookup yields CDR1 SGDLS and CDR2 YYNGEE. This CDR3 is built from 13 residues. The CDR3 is CAPEVGSTDTQYF. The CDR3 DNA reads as TGTGCCCCCGAGGTCGGCAGCACAGATACGCAGTATTTT.

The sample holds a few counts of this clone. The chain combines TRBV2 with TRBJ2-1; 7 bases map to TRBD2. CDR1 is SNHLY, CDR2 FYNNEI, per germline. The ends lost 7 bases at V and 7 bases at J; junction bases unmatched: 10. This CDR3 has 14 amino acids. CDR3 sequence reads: CASKRLADGNEQFF. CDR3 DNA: TGTGCCAGCAAGAGACTAGCCGATGGAAATGAGCAGTTCTTC.

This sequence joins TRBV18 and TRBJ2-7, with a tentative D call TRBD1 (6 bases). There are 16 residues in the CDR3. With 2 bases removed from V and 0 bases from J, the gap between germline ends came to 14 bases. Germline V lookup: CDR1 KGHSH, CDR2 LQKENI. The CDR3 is CASSPTQGLLSYEQYF. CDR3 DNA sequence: TGTGCCAGCTCACCAACTCAGGGGCTGCTCTCCTACGAGCAGTACTTC.

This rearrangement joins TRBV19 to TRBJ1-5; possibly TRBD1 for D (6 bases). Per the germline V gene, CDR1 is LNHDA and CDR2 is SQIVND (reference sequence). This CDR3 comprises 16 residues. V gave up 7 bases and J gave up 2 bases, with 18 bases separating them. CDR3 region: CASKEQGISGNQPQHF. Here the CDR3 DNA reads TGTGCCAGTAAGGAACAGGGAATTTCGGGCAATCAGCCCCAGCATTTT.

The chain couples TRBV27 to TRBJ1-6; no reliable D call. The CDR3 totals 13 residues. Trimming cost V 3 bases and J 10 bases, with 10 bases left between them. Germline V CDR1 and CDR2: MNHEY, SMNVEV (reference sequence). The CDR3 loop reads CASSFGQRSPLHF. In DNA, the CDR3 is TGTGCCAGCAGTTTTGGCCAGCGGTCACCCCTCCACTTT.

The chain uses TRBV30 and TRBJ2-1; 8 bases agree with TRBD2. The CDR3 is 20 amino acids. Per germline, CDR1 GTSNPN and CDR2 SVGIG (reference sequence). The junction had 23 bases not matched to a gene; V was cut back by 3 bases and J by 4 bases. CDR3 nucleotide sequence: TGTGCCTGGAGACGATCGCCGGGACTAGGCAGACATACGGAATACAATGAGCAGTTCTTC. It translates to CAWRRSPGLGRHTEYNEQFF.

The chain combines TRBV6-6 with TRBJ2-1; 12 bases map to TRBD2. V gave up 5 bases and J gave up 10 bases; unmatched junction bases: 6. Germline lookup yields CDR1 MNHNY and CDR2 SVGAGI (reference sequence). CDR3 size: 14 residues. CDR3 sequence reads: CASSTSGGHWEQFF. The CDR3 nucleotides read TGTGCCAGCAGTACTAGCGGGGGGCATTGGGAGCAGTTCTTC.

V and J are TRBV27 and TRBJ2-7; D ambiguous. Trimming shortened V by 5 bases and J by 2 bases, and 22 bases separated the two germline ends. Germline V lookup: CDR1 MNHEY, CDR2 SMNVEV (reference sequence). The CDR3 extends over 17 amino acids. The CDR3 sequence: CASSPLTVVGPTYEQYF. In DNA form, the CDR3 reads TGTGCCAGCAGTCCTCTAACTGTAGTTGGGCCCACCTACGAGCAGTACTTC.